This T cell receptor (beta chain) was obtained from a study of Graves' ophthalmopathy and Graves' hyperthyroidism. TCR beta CDR3 regions were amplified from RNA transcripts. First-round RT-PCR employed HTBI primers, with a second-round multiplex PCR after it. TCRdb reanalysed the multiplex PCR reads using MiXCR and keeps one entry per CDR3 protein. The sample has about 660,000 distinct CDR3 sequences; 35% to 45% are singletons. This clonotype has a count of ten or more. The sample taken for sequencing was peripheral blood. The clonotype was recovered from an adult man with Graves' ophthalmopathy.

The CDR3 loop reads CASSQDRGPGGYTF. DNA for the CDR3: TGTGCCAGCAGCCAAGACCGAGGGCCTGGAGGCTACACCTTC. This chain uses TRBV7-9 with TRBJ1-2; D is undetermined. V was cut by 5 bases and J by 8 bases, with 18 bases left in between. CDR1 is SEHNR, CDR2 FQNEAQ, per germline (reference sequence). The CDR3 runs 14 residues.